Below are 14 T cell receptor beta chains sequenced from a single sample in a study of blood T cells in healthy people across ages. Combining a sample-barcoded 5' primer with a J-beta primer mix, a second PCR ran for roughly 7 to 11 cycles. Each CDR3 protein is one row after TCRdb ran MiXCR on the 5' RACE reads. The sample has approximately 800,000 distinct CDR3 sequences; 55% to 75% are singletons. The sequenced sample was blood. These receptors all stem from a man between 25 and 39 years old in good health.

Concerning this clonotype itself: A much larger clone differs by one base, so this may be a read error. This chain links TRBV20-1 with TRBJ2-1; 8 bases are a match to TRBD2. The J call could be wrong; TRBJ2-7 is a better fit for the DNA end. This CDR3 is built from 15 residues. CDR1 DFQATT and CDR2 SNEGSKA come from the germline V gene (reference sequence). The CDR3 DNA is TGCAGTGCCCACGGTCTTGGACTAGCTACAAACGAGCAGTACTTC. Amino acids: CSAHGLGLATNEQYF.

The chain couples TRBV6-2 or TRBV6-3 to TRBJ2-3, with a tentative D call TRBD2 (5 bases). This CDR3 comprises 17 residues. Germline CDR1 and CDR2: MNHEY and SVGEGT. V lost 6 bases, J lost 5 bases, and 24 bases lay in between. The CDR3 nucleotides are TGTGCCAGCAGACCAGGCGGGTTGAGCGGATTAGGAGATACGCAGTATTTT. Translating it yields CASRPGGLSGLGDTQYF.

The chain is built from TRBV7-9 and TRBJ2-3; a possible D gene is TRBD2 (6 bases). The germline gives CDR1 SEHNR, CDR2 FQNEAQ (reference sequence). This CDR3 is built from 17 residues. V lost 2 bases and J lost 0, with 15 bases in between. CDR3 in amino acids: CASSLWVADTSTDTQYF. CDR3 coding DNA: TGTGCCAGCAGCTTATGGGTAGCGGATACTAGCACAGATACGCAGTATTTT.

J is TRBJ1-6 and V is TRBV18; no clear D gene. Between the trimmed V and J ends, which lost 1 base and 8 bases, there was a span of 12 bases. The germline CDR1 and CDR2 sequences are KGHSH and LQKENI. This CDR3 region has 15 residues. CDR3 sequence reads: CASSPRLEGDSPLHF. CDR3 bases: TGTGCCAGCTCACCACGTTTGGAGGGCGATTCACCCCTCCACTTT.

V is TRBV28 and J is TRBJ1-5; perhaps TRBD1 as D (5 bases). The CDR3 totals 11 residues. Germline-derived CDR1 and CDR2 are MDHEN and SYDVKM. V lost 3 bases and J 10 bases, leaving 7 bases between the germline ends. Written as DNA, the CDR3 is TGTGCCAGCAGTTTCCAGGGTCCCCAGCATTTT. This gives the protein CASSFQGPQHF.

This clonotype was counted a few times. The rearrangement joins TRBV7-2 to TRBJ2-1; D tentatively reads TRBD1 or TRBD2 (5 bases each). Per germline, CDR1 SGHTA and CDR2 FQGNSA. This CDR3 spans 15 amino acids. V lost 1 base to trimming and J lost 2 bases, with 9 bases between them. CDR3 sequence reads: CASSLDGGTYNEQFF. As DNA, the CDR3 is TGTGCCAGCAGCTTAGATGGGGGAACCTACAATGAGCAGTTCTTC.

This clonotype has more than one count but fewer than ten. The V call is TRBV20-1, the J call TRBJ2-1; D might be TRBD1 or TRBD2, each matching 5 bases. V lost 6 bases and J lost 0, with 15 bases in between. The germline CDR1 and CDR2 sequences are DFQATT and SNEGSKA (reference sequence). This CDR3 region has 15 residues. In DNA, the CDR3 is TGCAGTGCACCTGGGACCGAAAGCTCCTACAATGAGCAGTTCTTC. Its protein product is CSAPGTESSYNEQFF.

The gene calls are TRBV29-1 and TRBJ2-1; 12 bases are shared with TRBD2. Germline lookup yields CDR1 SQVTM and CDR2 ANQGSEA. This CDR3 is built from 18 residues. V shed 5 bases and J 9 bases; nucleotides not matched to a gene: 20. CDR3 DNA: TGCAGCGTTCCCACCCTGACTAGCGGGAGCCCCACTTGGGGTGAGCAGTTCTTC. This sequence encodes CSVPTLTSGSPTWGEQFF.

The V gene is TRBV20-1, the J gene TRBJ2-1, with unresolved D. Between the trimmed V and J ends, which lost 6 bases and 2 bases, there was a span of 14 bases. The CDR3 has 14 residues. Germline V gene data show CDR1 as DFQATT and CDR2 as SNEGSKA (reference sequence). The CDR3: CSAESGAPYNEQFF. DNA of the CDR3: TGCAGTGCCGAATCAGGAGCACCCTACAATGAGCAGTTCTTC.

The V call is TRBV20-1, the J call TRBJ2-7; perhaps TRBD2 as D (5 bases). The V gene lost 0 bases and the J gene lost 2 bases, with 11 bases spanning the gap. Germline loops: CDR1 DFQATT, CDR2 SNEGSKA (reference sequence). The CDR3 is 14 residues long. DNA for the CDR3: TGCAGTGCTAGAGATCCCAGCGGAACCTACGAGCAGTACTTC. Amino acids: CSARDPSGTYEQYF.

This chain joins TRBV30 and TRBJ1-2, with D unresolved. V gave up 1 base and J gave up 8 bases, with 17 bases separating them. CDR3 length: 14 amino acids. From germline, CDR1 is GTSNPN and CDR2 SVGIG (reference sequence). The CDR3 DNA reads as TGTGCCTGGAGTGCCGGGCCCGGCGTAGTGGGCTACACCTTC. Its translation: CAWSAGPGVVGYTF.

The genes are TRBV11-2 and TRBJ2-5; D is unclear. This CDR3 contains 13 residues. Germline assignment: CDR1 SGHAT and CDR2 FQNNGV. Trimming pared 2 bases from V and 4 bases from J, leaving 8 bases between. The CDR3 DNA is TGTGCCAGCAGCTTAACCCATAGAGAGACCCAGTACTTC. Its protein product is CASSLTHRETQYF. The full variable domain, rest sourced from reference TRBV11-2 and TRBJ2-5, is EAGVAQSPRYKIIEKRQSVAFWCNPISGHATLYWYQQILGQGPKLLIQFQNNGVVDDSQLPKDRFSAERLKGVDSTLKIQPAKLEDSAVYLCASSLTHRETQYFGPGTRLLVL.

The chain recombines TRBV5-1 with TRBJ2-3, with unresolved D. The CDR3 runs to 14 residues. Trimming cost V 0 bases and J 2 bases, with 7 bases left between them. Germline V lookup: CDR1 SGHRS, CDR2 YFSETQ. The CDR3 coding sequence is TGCGCCAGCAGCTTGGGAACGAACACAGATACGCAGTATTTT. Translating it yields CASSLGTNTDTQYF.

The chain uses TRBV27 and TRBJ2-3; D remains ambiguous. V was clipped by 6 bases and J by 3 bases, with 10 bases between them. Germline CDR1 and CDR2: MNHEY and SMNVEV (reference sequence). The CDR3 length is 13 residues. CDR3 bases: TGTGCCAGCAGGCAGTCTGGTACAGATACGCAGTATTTT. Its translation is CASRQSGTDTQYF.